The clone carrying this T cell receptor beta chain has just a few counts. A single record per CDR3 protein comes from TCRdb applying MiXCR to the 5' RACE reads. The repertoire has fewer than 700,000 distinct CDR3 sequences, more than 15% of them found once; the top ten carry around 12%. The data were obtained in a study of T-cell memory formation after mild COVID-19. CDR3 length: 15 amino acids. Unmatched junction bases numbered 9, after V lost 5 bases and J lost 3 bases. Germline V gene lookup returns CDR1 SGHTA and CDR2 FQGNSA. This TCR came from an adult woman who had mild COVID-19 (a few samples of this study predate the infection). Cell type and time point are not known. The sequencing input was PBMCs or a T cell subset sorted from them (not recorded which). J is TRBJ2-7 and V is TRBV7-2, with 8 bases aligning to TRBD1. The DNA of the CDR3 is TGTGCCAGCAGCCTCTCCGGACAGGGAATCTACGAGCAGTACTTC. It encodes CASSLSGQGIYEQYF.